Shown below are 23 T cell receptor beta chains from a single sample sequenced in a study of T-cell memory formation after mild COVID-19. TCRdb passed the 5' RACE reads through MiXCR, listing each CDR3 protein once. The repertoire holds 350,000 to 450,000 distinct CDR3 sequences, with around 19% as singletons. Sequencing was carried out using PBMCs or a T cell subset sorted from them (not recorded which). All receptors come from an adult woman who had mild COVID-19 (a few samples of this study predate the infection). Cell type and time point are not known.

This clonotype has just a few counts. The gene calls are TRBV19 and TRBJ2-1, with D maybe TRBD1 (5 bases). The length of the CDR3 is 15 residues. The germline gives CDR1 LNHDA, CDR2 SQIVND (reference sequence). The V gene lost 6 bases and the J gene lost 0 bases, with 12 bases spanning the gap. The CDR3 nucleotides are TGTGCCAGTAGAGAGACAGCTAGCTCCTACAATGAGCAGTTCTTC. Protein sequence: CASRETASSYNEQFF.

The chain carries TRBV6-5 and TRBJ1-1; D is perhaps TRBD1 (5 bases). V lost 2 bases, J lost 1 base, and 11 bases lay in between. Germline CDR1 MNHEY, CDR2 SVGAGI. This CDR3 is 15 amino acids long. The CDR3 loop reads CASSYVGGWNTEAFF. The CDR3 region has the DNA TGTGCCAGCAGTTACGTTGGGGGATGGAACACTGAAGCTTTCTTT.

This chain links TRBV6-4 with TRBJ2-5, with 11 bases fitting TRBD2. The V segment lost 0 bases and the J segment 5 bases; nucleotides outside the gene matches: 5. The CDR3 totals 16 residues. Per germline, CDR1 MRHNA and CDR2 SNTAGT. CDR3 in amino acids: CASSDSLAGGKETQYF. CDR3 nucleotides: TGTGCCAGCAGTGACTCCCTAGCGGGGGGCAAGGAGACCCAGTACTTC.

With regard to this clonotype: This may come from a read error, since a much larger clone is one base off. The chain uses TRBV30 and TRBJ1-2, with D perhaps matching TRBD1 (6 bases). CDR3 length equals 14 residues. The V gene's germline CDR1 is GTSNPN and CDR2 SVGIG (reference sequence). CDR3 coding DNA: TGTGCCTGGGGTGTACTAGTGGGGGCGACGGGCTACACCTTC. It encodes CAWGVLVGATGYTF.

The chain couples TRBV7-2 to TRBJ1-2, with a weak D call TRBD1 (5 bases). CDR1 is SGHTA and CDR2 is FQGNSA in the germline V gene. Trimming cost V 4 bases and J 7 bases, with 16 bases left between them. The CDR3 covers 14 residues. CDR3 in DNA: TGTGCCAGCAGCTACCCGTCGGGGAGGGGTGGCTACACCTTC. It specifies CASSYPSGRGGYTF.

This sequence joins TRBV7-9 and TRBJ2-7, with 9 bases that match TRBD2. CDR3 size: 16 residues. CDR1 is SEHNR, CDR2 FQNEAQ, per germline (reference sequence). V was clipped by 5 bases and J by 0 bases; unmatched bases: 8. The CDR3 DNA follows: TGTGCCAGCAGCCCTCGACTAGCGGTAGGCTCCTACGAGCAGTACTTC. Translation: CASSPRLAVGSYEQYF.

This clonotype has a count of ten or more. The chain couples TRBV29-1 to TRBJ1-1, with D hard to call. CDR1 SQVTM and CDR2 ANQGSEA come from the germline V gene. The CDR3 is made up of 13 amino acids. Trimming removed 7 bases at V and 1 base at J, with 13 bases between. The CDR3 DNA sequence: TGCAGCGGTGCTTCTCGGGAGAACACTGAAGCTTTCTTT. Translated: CSGASRENTEAFF.

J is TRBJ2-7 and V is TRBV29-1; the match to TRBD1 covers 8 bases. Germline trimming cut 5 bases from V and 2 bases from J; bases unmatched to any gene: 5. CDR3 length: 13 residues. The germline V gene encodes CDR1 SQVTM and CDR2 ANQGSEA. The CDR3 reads CSVQTGVTYEQYF. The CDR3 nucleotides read TGCAGCGTTCAGACAGGGGTCACCTACGAGCAGTACTTC.

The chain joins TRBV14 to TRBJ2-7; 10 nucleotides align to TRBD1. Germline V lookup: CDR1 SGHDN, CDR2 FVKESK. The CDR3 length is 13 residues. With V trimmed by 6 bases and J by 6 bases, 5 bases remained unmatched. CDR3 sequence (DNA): TGTGCCAGCAGGCGGACAGGGGGTCTCGAGCAGTACTTC. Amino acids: CASRRTGGLEQYF.

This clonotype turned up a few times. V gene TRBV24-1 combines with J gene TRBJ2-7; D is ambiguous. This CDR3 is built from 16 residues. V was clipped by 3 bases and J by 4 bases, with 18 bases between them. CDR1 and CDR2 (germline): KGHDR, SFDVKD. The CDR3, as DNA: TGTGCCACCAGTGATCCCTCTTCCTCGAGCATTTACGAGCAGTACTTC. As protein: CATSDPSSSSIYEQYF.

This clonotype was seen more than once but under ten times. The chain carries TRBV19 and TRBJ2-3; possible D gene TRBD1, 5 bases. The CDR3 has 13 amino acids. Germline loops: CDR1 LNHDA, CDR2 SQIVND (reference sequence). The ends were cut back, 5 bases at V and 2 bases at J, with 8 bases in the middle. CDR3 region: CASSPGFTDTQYF. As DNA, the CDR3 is TGTGCCAGTAGTCCAGGGTTCACAGATACGCAGTATTTT.

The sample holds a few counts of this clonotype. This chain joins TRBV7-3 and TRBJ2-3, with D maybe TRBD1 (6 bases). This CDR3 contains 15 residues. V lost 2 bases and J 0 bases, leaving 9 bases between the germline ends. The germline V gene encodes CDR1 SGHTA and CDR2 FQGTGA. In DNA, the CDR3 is TGTGCCAGCAGCTTACAGGGGATTAGCACAGATACGCAGTATTTT. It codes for CASSLQGISTDTQYF.

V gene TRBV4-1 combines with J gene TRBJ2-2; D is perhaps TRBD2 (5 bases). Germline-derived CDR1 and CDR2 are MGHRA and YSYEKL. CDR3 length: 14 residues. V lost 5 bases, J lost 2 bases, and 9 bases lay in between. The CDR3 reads CASSFLANTGELFF. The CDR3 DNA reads TGCGCCAGCAGCTTCCTAGCAAACACCGGGGAGCTGTTTTTT.

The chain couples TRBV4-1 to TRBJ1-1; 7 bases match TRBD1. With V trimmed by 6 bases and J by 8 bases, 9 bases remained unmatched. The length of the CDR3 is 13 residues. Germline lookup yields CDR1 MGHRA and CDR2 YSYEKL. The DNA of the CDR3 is TGCGCCAGCAGAGAACCACAGGGGTACGAAGCTTTCTTT. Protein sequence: CASREPQGYEAFF.

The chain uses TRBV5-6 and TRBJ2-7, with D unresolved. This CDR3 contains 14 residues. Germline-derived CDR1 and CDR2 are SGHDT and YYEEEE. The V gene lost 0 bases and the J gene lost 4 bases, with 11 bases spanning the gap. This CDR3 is CASSLGPMGYEQYF. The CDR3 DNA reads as TGTGCCAGCAGCTTGGGTCCGATGGGGTACGAGCAGTACTTC. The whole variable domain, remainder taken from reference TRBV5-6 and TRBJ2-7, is DAGVTQSPTHLIKTRGQQVTLRCSPKSGHDTVSWYQQALGQGPQFIFQYYEEEERQRGNFPDRFSGHQFPNYSSELNVNALLLGDSALYLCASSLGPMGYEQYFGPGTRLTVT.

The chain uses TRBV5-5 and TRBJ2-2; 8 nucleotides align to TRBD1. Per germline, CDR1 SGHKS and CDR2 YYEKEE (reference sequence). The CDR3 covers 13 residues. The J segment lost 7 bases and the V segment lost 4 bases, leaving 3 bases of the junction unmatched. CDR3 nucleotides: TGTGCCAGCAGCCAGGACAGGGACGGGGAGCTGTTTTTT. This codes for CASSQDRDGELFF.

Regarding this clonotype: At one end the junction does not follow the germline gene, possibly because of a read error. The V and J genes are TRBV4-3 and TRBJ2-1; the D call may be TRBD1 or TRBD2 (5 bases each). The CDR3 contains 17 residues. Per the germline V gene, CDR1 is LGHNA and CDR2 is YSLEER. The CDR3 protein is CASSQGVKGAPYNEQFF. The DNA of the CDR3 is TGCGCCAGCAGTCAAGGGGTCAAGGGAGCTCCCTACAATGAGCAGTTCTTC.

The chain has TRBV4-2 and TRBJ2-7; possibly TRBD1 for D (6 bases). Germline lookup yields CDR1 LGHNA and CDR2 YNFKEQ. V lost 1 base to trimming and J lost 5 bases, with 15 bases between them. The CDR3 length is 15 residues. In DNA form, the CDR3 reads TGTGCCAGCAGCCAAGTTCTCACAGGGTGGAACGAGCAGTACTTC. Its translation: CASSQVLTGWNEQYF.

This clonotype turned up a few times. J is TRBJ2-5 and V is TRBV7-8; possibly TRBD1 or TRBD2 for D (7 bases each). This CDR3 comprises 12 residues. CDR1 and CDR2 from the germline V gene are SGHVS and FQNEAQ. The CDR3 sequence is CAGGGTAETQYF. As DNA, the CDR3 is TGTGCAGGGGGGGGGACAGCAGAGACCCAGTACTTC.

The CDR3 is CASSFGDGGNQPQHF. The DNA for the CDR3 is TGTGCCAGCAGTTTTGGAGACGGGGGCAATCAGCCCCAGCATTTT. This chain connects TRBV12-3 or TRBV12-4 to TRBJ1-5; no reliable D call. The CDR3 is 15 residues long. Trimming took off 3 bases at V and 2 bases at J, with 11 bases between the two ends.

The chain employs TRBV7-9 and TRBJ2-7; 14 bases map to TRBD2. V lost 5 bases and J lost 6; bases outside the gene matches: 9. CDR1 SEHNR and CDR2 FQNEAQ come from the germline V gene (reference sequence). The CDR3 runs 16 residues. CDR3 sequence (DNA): TGTGCCAGCAGCCCTAGACTAGCGGGAGGGCCTGGCGAGCAGTACTTC. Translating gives CASSPRLAGGPGEQYF.

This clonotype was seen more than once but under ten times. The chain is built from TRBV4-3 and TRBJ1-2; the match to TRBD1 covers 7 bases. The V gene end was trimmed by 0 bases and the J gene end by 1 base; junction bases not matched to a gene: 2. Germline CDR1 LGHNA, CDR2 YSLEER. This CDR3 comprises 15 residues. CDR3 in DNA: TGCGCCAGCAGCCAAGACTACAGGGGTAACTATGGCTACACCTTC. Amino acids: CASSQDYRGNYGYTF.

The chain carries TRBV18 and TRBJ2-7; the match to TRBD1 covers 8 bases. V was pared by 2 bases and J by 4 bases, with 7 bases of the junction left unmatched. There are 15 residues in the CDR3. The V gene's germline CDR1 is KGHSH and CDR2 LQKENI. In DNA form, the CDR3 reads TGTGCCAGCTCACCATCGGCAGGGGGCGATTACGAGCAGTACTTC. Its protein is CASSPSAGGDYEQYF.